The rows below give T cell receptor beta chains drawn from one sample of a study of cytomegalovirus exposure and HLA in healthy donors. Profiled with immunoSEQ multiplex PCR; TCRdb holds only in-frame clones, not every one. There are 99,000 or so clones in the sample; approximately 12% occur only once, and about a sixth lies in the top ten. Input material: PBMCs. The receptors derive from a middle-aged man in good health and CMV-seropositive. CDR3s include the opening cysteine and the closing phenylalanine or tryptophan. A D gene is named only where the DNA matches it firmly. Rows may omit the clone size; those that give it use once, few, many or a size class.

j_call: TRBJ1-2
v_call: TRBV1
d_call: .
clone_size: few
cdr3_nt: TGCACCAGCAGCCAAGGACGGTGGGGACAGAGTCTCTATGGCTACACCTTC
cdr3_aa: CTSSQGRWGQSLYGYTF

j_call: TRBJ1-2
v_call: TRBV7-6
d_call: .
clone_size: .
cdr3_nt: TGTGCCAGCAGCTATGATGAGAAATATGGCTACACCTTC
cdr3_aa: CASSYDEKYGYTF

j_call: TRBJ2-2
v_call: TRBV21-1
d_call: .
clone_size: .
cdr3_nt: TGTGCCAGCAGCACCATGAACAGGGGAAAACGCACCGGGGAGCTGTTTTTT
cdr3_aa: CASSTMNRGKRTGELFF

j_call: TRBJ2-7
v_call: TRBV6-6
d_call: .
clone_size: few
cdr3_nt: TGTGCCAGCAGTGCCAGGGGTACAGAGCAGTACTTC
cdr3_aa: CASSARGTEQYF

j_call: TRBJ1-1
v_call: TRBV28
d_call: .
clone_size: .
cdr3_nt: TGTGCCAGCAGTTTTTTCGAGGGGAACACTGAAGCTTTCTTT
cdr3_aa: CASSFFEGNTEAFF

j_call: TRBJ2-1
v_call: TRBV5-1
d_call: .
clone_size: .
cdr3_nt: TGCGCCAGCAGCGTATATGGACTGTACAATGAGCAGTTCTTC
cdr3_aa: CASSVYGLYNEQFF

j_call: TRBJ1-5
v_call: TRBV2
d_call: .
clone_size: .
cdr3_nt: TGTGCCAGCAGTGAACCTTTAGGGGAACAGCCCCAGCATTTT
cdr3_aa: CASSEPLGEQPQHF

j_call: TRBJ2-1
v_call: TRBV9
d_call: TRBD1
clone_size: .
cdr3_nt: TGTGCCAGCGGGCTCGATACAGGGGTCGAGCAGTTCTTC
cdr3_aa: CASGLDTGVEQFF

j_call: TRBJ2-1
v_call: TRBV4-3
d_call: TRBD1
clone_size: .
cdr3_nt: TGCGCCAGCAGCCAGGATACAGGGGGCCGTTGGAATGAGCAGTTCTTC
cdr3_aa: CASSQDTGGRWNEQFF

j_call: TRBJ2-3
v_call: TRBV7-6
d_call: TRBD2
clone_size: few
cdr3_nt: TGTGCCAGCAGCTTAAGGACTAGCGGGAGTGATACGCAGTATTTT
cdr3_aa: CASSLRTSGSDTQYF

j_call: TRBJ1-2
v_call: TRBV18
d_call: TRBD1
clone_size: few
cdr3_nt: TGTGCCAGCTCACCGGACAGGGGTGGCTACACCTTC
cdr3_aa: CASSPDRGGYTF

j_call: TRBJ1-5
v_call: TRBV6-6
d_call: .
clone_size: .
cdr3_nt: TGTGCCAGCAGTTACCTGGGCATAAATGATCAGCCCCAGCATTTT
cdr3_aa: CASSYLGINDQPQHF

j_call: TRBJ2-7
v_call: TRBV9
d_call: TRBD2
clone_size: few
cdr3_nt: TGTGCCAGCAGCGGGCACACTAGCGGGGGAACATACGAGCAGTACTTC
cdr3_aa: CASSGHTSGGTYEQYF

j_call: TRBJ2-7
v_call: TRBV29-1
d_call: TRBD1
clone_size: .
cdr3_nt: TGCAGCGCGACAGGGGGAAGTTCCGAGCAGTACTTC
cdr3_aa: CSATGGSSEQYF

j_call: TRBJ1-1
v_call: TRBV18
d_call: .
clone_size: few
cdr3_nt: TGTGCCAGCTCACCTTCCCGGTCAGGGCATGAAGCTTTCTTT
cdr3_aa: CASSPSRSGHEAFF

j_call: TRBJ2-2
v_call: TRBV6-1
d_call: .
clone_size: few
cdr3_nt: TGTGCCAGCAGTGCCAGGCTCCCTACCGGCGGGGAGCTGTTTTTT
cdr3_aa: CASSARLPTGGELFF

j_call: TRBJ2-2
v_call: TRBV30
d_call: .
clone_size: few
cdr3_nt: TGTGCCTCTTCGGTGGGGCGCGGATCCGGGGAGCTGTTTTTT
cdr3_aa: CASSVGRGSGELFF

j_call: TRBJ2-1
v_call: TRBV5-1
d_call: TRBD1
clone_size: few
cdr3_nt: TGCGCCAGCACGTACTTGGGACAGGGAGAGGGTGAGCAGTTCTTC
cdr3_aa: CASTYLGQGEGEQFF

j_call: TRBJ1-2
v_call: TRBV29-1
d_call: TRBD1
clone_size: .
cdr3_nt: TGCAGCGTTGAACTGGCCGACAGGGTTCGTTATGGCTACACCTTC
cdr3_aa: CSVELADRVRYGYTF

j_call: TRBJ1-4
v_call: TRBV19
d_call: .
clone_size: few
cdr3_nt: TGTGCCAGTAGTACCAGACACCCATTTAATGAAAAACTGTTTTTT
cdr3_aa: CASSTRHPFNEKLFF

j_call: TRBJ2-7
v_call: TRBV6-1
d_call: .
clone_size: .
cdr3_nt: TGTGCCAGCAGTGCCAATTTTGACAGCCACGAGCAGTACTTC
cdr3_aa: CASSANFDSHEQYF

j_call: TRBJ1-1
v_call: TRBV19
d_call: TRBD1
clone_size: few
cdr3_nt: TGTGCCAGTAGTGACAGGGGACGGAACACTGAAGCTTTCTTT
cdr3_aa: CASSDRGRNTEAFF

j_call: TRBJ2-5
v_call: TRBV29-1
d_call: .
clone_size: few
cdr3_nt: TGCAGCGGGGAAGACCAGGGAGAGACCCAGTACTTC
cdr3_aa: CSGEDQGETQYF

j_call: TRBJ1-2
v_call: TRBV5-4
d_call: TRBD1
clone_size: .
cdr3_nt: TGTGCCAGCAGCGGGATGACAGGGGGCGCTAGGTATGGCTACACCTTC
cdr3_aa: CASSGMTGGARYGYTF

j_call: TRBJ1-2
v_call: TRBV11-2
d_call: TRBD1
clone_size: .
cdr3_nt: TGTGCCAGCAGCTCCCTGGACAGGGATGGCTACACCTTC
cdr3_aa: CASSSLDRDGYTF

j_call: TRBJ2-3
v_call: TRBV7-9
d_call: TRBD2
clone_size: .
cdr3_nt: TGTGCCAGCAGCCCTGATCTAGCGGGATATAGCACAGATACGCAGTATTTT
cdr3_aa: CASSPDLAGYSTDTQYF

j_call: TRBJ1-3
v_call: TRBV4-1
d_call: TRBD1
clone_size: few
cdr3_nt: TGCGCCAGCAGCCAAGGGCAGGGGGCGCCGATCTCTGGAAACACCATATATTTT
cdr3_aa: CASSQGQGAPISGNTIYF

j_call: TRBJ2-1
v_call: TRBV15
d_call: .
clone_size: .
cdr3_nt: TGTGCCACCAGCAGAGATGAGGGAGGGGGGTACAATGAGCAGTTCTTC
cdr3_aa: CATSRDEGGGYNEQFF

j_call: TRBJ2-5
v_call: TRBV12-5
d_call: .
clone_size: few
cdr3_nt: TGTGCTAGTGGTTTAGACAGACTAGGAGGGGAGACCCAGTACTTC
cdr3_aa: CASGLDRLGGETQYF

j_call: TRBJ1-1
v_call: TRBV7-9
d_call: .
clone_size: few
cdr3_nt: TGTGCCAGCAGCTTTCAGGCCGGGGCTGAAGCTTTCTTT
cdr3_aa: CASSFQAGAEAFF